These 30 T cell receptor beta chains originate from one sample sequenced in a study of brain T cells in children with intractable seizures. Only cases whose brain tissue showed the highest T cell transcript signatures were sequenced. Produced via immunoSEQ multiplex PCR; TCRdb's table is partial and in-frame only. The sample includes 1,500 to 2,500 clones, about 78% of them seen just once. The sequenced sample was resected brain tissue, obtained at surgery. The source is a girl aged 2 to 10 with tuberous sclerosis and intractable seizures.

This CDR3 reads CASSIGGATGELFF. Here the CDR3 DNA reads TGTGCCAGTAGTATAGGAGGGGCCACCGGGGAGCTGTTTTTT. V is TRBV19 and J is TRBJ2-2, with D perhaps TRBD1 or TRBD2 (5 bases each). The CDR3 covers 14 residues. Trimming shortened V by 1 base and J by 4 bases, and 7 bases separated the two germline ends. Looked up from germline, CDR1 is LNHDA and CDR2 is SQIVND (reference sequence).

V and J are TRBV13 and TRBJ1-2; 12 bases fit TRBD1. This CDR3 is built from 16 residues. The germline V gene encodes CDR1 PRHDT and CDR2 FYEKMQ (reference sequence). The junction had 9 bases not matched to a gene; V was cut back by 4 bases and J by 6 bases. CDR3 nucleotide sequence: TGTGCCAGCAGCTCTATAGGGGACAGGGGGCACCATGGCTACACCTTC. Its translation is CASSSIGDRGHHGYTF.

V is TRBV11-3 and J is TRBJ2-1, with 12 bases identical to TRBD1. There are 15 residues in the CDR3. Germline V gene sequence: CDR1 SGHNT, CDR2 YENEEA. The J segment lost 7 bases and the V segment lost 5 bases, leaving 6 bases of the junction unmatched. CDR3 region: CASSPGQGAKNEQFF. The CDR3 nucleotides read TGTGCCAGCAGCCCGGGACAGGGGGCAAAGAATGAGCAGTTCTTC.

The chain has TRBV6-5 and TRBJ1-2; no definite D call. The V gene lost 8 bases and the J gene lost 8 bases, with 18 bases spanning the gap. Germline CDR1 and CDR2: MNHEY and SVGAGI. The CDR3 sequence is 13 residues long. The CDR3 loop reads CASGSSDVGGYTF. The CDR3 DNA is TGTGCCAGCGGGAGTTCAGATGTGGGGGGCTACACCTTC.

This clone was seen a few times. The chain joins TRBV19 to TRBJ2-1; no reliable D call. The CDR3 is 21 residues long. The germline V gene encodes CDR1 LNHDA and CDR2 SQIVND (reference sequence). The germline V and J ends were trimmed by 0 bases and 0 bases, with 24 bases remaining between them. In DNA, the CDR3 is TGTGCCAGTAGTATAGACGCTTTCTCTGACGGAGCCCTCGTCTCCTACAATGAGCAGTTCTTC. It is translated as CASSIDAFSDGALVSYNEQFF.

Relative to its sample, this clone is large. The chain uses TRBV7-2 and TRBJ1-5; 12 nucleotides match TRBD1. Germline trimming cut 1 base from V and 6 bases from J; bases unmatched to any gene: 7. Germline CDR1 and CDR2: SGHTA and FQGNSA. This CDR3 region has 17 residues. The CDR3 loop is CASSLGGQGAAGQPQHF. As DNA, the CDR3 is TGTGCCAGCAGCTTAGGGGGACAGGGGGCAGCAGGTCAGCCCCAGCATTTT.

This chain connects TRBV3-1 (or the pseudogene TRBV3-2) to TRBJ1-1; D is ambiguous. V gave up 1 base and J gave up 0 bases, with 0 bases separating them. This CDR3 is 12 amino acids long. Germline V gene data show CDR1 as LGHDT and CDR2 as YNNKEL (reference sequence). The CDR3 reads CASSQVNTEAFF. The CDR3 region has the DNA TGTGCCAGCAGCCAAGTGAACACTGAAGCTTTCTTT.

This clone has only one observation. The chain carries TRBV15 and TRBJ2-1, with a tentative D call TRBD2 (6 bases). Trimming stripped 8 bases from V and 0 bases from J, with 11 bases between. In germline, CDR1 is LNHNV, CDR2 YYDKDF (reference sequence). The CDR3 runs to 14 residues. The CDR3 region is CATSGDISYNEQFF. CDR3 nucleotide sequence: TGTGCCACCTCGGGGGATATCTCCTACAATGAGCAGTTCTTC.

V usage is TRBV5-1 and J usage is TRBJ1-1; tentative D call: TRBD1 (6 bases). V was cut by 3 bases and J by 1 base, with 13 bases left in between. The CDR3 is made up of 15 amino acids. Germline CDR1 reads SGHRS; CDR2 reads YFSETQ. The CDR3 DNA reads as TGCGCCAGCAGCTCCACAGGGTCCGCGAACACTGAAGCTTTCTTT. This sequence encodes CASSSTGSANTEAFF.

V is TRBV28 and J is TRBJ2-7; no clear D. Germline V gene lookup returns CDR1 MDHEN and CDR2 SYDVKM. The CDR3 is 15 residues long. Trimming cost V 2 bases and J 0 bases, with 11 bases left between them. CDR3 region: CASSLRSAVSYEQYF. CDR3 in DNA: TGTGCCAGCAGTTTACGGTCGGCAGTCTCCTACGAGCAGTACTTC.

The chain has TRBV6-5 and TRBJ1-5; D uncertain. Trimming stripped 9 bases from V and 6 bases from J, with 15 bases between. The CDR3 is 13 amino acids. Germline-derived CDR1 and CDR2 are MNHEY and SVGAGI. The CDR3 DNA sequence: TGTGCCAGTAAACCGGGAGAAGTTCAGCCCCAGCATTTT. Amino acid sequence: CASKPGEVQPQHF.

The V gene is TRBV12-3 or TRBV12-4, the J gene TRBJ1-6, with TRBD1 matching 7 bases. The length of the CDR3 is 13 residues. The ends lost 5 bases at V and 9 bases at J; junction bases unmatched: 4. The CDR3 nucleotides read TGTGCCAGCAGTACAGGGGTGGCTTCACCCCTCCACTTT. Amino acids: CASSTGVASPLHF.

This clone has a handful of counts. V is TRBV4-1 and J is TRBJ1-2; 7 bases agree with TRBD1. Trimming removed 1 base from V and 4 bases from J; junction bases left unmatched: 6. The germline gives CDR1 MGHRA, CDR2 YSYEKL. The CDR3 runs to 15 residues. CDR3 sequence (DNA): TGCGCCAGCAGCCAAGGACAGGGATATATCTATGGCTACACCTTC. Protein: CASSQGQGYIYGYTF.

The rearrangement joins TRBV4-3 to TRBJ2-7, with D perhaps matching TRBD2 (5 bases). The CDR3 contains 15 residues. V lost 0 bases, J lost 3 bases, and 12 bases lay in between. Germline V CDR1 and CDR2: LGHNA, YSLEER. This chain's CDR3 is CASSQDPSDFYEQYF. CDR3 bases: TGCGCCAGCAGCCAAGATCCCTCGGACTTCTACGAGCAGTACTTC.

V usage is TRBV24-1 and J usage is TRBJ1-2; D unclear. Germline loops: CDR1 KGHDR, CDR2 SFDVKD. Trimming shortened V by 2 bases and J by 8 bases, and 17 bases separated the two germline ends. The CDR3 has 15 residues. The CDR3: CATSDSGRGAWGYTF. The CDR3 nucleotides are TGTGCCACCAGTGATTCCGGGCGGGGTGCCTGGGGCTACACCTTC.

CDR3 amino acids: CASSSDRAPDTQYF. Written as DNA, the CDR3 is TGCGCCAGCAGCTCGGACAGGGCCCCAGATACGCAGTATTTT. The chain has TRBV5-1 and TRBJ2-3, with TRBD1 matching over 8 bases. V trimming: 3 bases; J trimming: 4 bases; junction bases outside the gene matches: 4. The CDR3 runs to 14 residues. Germline CDR1 SGHRS, CDR2 YFSETQ.

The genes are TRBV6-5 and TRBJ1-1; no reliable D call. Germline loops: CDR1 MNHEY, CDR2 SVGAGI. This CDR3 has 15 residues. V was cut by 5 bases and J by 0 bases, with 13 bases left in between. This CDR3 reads CASSPGQLMNTEAFF. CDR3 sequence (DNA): TGTGCCAGCAGTCCTGGTCAGTTAATGAACACTGAAGCTTTCTTT.

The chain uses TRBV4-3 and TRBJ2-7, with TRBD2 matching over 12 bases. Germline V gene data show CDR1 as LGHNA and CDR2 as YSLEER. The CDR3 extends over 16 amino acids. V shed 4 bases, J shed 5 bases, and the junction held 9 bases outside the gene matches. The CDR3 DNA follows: TGCGCCAGCAGCCTCCAAGCTAGCGGGGGGGGAAACGAGCAGTACTTC. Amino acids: CASSLQASGGGNEQYF.

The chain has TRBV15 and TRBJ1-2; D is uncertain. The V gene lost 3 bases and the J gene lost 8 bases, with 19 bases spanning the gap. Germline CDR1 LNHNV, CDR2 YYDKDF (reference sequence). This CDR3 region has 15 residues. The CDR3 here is CATSSRRFPSDGYTF. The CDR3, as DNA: TGTGCCACCAGCAGTCGAAGGTTCCCTTCCGACGGCTACACCTTC.

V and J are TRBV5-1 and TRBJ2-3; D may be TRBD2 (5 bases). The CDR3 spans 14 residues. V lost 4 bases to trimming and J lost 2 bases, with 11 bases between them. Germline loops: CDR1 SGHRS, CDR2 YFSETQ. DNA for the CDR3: TGCGCCAGCAGCAGGTCTAGCCCCACAGATACGCAGTATTTT. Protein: CASSRSSPTDTQYF.

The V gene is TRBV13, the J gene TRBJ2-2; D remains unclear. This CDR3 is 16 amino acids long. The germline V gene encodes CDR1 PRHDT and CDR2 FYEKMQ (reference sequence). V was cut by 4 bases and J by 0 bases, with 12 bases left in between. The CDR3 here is CASSSWTLTNTGELFF. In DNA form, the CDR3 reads TGTGCCAGCAGCTCTTGGACGTTAACGAACACCGGGGAGCTGTTTTTT.

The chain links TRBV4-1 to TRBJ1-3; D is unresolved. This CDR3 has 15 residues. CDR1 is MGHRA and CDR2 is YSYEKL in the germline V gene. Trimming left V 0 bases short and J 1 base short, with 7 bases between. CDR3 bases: TGCGCCAGCAGCCAAGATCCAGCGTCTGGAAACACCATATATTTT. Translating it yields CASSQDPASGNTIYF.

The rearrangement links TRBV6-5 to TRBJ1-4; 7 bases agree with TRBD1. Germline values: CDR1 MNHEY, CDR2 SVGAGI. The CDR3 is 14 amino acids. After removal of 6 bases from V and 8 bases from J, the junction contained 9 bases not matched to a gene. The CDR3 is CASRGTGETEKLFF. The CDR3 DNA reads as TGTGCCAGCAGGGGAACAGGGGAGACAGAAAAACTGTTTTTT.

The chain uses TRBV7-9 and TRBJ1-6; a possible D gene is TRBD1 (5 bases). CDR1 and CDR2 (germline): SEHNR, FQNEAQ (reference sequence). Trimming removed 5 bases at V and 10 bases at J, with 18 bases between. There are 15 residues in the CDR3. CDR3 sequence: CASSQGPAVGSPLHF. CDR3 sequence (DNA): TGTGCCAGCAGCCAGGGACCCGCGGTTGGATCACCCCTCCACTTT.

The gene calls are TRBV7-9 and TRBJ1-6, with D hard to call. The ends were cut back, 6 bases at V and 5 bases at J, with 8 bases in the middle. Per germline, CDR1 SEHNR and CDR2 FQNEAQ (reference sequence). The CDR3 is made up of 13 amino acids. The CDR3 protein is CASRRGDNSPLHF. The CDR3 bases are TGTGCCAGCAGGCGCGGGGATAATTCACCCCTCCACTTT.

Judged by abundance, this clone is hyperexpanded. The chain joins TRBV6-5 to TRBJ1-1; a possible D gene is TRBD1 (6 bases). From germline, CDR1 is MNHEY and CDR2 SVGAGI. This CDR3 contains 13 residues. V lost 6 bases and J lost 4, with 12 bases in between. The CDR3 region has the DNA TGTGCCAGCAGCAAGCAGGGGAGCACTGAAGCTTTCTTT. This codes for CASSKQGSTEAFF.

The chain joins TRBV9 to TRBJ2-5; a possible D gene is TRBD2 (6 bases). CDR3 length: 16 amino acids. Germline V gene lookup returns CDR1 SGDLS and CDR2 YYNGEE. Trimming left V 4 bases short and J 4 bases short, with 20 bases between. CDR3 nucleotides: TGTGCCAGCAGCCCCCCTCTTGGAGGGATTGGAGAGACCCAGTACTTC. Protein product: CASSPPLGGIGETQYF. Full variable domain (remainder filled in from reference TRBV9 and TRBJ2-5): DSGVTQTPKHLITATGQRVTLRCSPRSGDLSVYWYQQSLDQGLQFLIQYYNGEERAKGNILERFSAQQFPDLHSELNLSSLELGDSALYFCASSPPLGGIGETQYFGPGTRLLVL.

The CDR3 loop is CASSGVGAATNTGELFF. CDR3 DNA: TGTGCCAGCAGCGGGGTAGGGGCGGCCACGAACACCGGGGAGCTGTTTTTT. V and J are TRBV9 and TRBJ2-2; D might be TRBD1 (5 bases). CDR3 length equals 17 residues. Trimming cost V 3 bases and J 0 bases, with 15 bases left between them. Looked up from germline, CDR1 is SGDLS and CDR2 is YYNGEE. Using reference TRBV9 and TRBJ2-2 for the parts outside the CDR3, the full variable domain is DSGVTQTPKHLITATGQRVTLRCSPRSGDLSVYWYQQSLDQGLQFLIQYYNGEERAKGNILERFSAQQFPDLHSELNLSSLELGDSALYFCASSGVGAATNTGELFFGEGSRLTVL.

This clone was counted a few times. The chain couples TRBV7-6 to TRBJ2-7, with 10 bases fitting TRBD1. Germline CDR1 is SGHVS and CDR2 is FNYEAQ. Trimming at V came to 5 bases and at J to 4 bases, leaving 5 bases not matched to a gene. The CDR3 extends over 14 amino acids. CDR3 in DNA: TGTGCCAGCAGCCCCGGGACAGGGGAATACGAGCAGTACTTC. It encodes CASSPGTGEYEQYF. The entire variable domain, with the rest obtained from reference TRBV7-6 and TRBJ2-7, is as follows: GAGVSQSPRYKVTKRGQDVALRCDPISGHVSLYWYRQALGQGPEFLTYFNYEAQQDKSGLPNDRFSAERPEGSISTLTIQRTEQRDSAMYRCASSPGTGEYEQYFGPGTRLTVT.

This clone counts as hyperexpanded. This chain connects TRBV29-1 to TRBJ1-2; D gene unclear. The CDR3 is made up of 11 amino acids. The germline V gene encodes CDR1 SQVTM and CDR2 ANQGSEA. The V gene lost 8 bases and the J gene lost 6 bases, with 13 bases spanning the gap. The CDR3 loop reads CSYMKADGYTF. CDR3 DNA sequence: TGCAGCTATATGAAGGCGGATGGCTACACCTTC. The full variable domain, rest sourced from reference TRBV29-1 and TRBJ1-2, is SAVISQKPSRDICQRGTSLTIQCQVDSQVTMMFWYRQQPGQSLTLIATANQGSEATYESGFVIDKFPISRPNLTFSTLTVSNMSPEDSSIYLCSYMKADGYTFGSGTRLTVV.